Presented here are 19 T cell receptor beta chains from one specimen sequenced in a study of human CD8 memory T cell subsets. Sequencing libraries of TCR beta were made by UMI-labeled 5' RACE. For each CDR3 protein, TCRdb gives one entry from its re-call of the 5' RACE reads, without DNA. The table gives a few thousand distinct CDR3 sequences; the top ten clones make up 30% to 35% of it. The specimen sequenced was CD8+ effector memory T cells (TEM) sorted from PBMCs. Described subset: effector memory CD8 T cells, CCR7- CD45RO+ CD95+. The receptors were sampled from a human donor in good health.

This sequence joins TRBV19 and TRBJ2-7; TCRdb selects TRBD2, and the lack of DNA leaves this call unchecked. This CDR3 is 14 amino acids long. CDR1 and CDR2 (germline): LNHDA, SQIVND (reference sequence). Here the CDR3 reads CASSISPGSYEQYF.

The CDR3 spells CASSIAPENEQFF. This chain links TRBV19 with TRBJ2-1. CDR1 is LNHDA and CDR2 is SQIVND in the germline V gene (reference sequence). This CDR3 comprises 13 residues.

The rearrangement links TRBV30 to TRBJ2-2; the TRBD1 assignment by TCRdb is unverifiable without DNA. The germline V gene encodes CDR1 GTSNPN and CDR2 SVGIG (reference sequence). This CDR3 comprises 15 residues. CDR3 region: CAWKGGAIDTGELFF.

The rearrangement joins TRBV12-3 or TRBV12-4 to TRBJ1-5; the D call from TCRdb, TRBD1, cannot be confirmed without DNA. The CDR3 extends over 15 amino acids. CDR3 residues: CASSSPTAWGQPQHF.

CDR3 sequence reads: CASSYAGQGLVWLGHQPQHF. This rearrangement joins TRBV6-6 to TRBJ1-5; TCRdb's D call, TRBD1, is unchecked because there is no DNA. The CDR3 has 20 residues. Germline assignment: CDR1 MNHNY and CDR2 SVGAGI (reference sequence).

This sequence joins TRBV11-2 and TRBJ2-7; the D gene TCRdb calls, TRBD1, cannot be checked with no DNA. CDR3 size: 15 residues. CDR1 and CDR2 from the germline V gene are SGHAT and FQNNGV. CDR3 sequence: CASSSVGQGLYEQYF.

CDR3 protein: CASSYSETANEQFF. The V call is TRBV6-2 or TRBV6-3, the J call TRBJ2-1. The CDR3 runs to 14 residues. Looked up from germline, CDR1 is MNHEY and CDR2 is SVGEGT.

The J gene is TRBJ1-1, the V gene TRBV7-9; checking the TCRdb D call of TRBD1 is not possible without DNA. Germline values: CDR1 SEHNR, CDR2 FQNEAQ (reference sequence). The CDR3 extends over 14 amino acids. The chain's CDR3 is CASSGGQGVTEAFF.

The gene calls are TRBV11-2 and TRBJ1-2; the TCRdb call, TRBD1, lacks DNA for checking. There are 15 residues in the CDR3. CDR1 SGHAT and CDR2 FQNNGV come from the germline V gene. The CDR3 spells CASSHTGTGDGGYTF. Variable domain in full (rest from reference TRBV11-2 and TRBJ1-2): EAGVAQSPRYKIIEKRQSVAFWCNPISGHATLYWYQQILGQGPKLLIQFQNNGVVDDSQLPKDRFSAERLKGVDSTLKIQPAKLEDSAVYLCASSHTGTGDGGYTFGSGTRLTVV.

The chain uses TRBV7-2 and TRBJ2-7; the D call from TCRdb, TRBD2, cannot be confirmed without DNA. The length of the CDR3 is 14 residues. Germline V gene lookup returns CDR1 SGHTA and CDR2 FQGNSA. The CDR3 sequence is CASSPGTFLYEQYF.

The chain links TRBV21-1 to TRBJ2-3; TCRdb's D call of TRBD1 is untestable without DNA. TRBV21-1 is reported as a pseudogene. CDR3 length equals 16 residues. CDR3 residues: CASSKGRPGGTDTQYF.

The chain has TRBV7-9 and TRBJ2-3. Germline V gene data show CDR1 as SEHNR and CDR2 as FQNEAQ (reference sequence). The CDR3 runs to 14 residues. This CDR3 is CASSRTEETDTQYF.

The J gene is TRBJ1-1, the V gene TRBV11-2. This CDR3 contains 17 residues. Germline CDR1 SGHAT, CDR2 FQNNGV. Here the CDR3 reads CASSLAPGPPDGTEAFF.

The V call is TRBV19, the J call TRBJ2-7. The CDR3 has 15 residues. CDR1 and CDR2 from the germline V gene are LNHDA and SQIVND (reference sequence). The CDR3 protein is CASSIGTFSSYEQYF.

The chain joins TRBV28 to TRBJ2-5. The germline V gene has CDR1 MDHEN and CDR2 SYDVKM. CDR3 length: 14 residues. CDR3 sequence reads: CASSFWADQETQYF.

The chain carries TRBV10-1 and TRBJ2-7; as DNA is missing, the TRBD1 call by TCRdb cannot be tested. Germline assignment: CDR1 WNHNN and CDR2 SYGVQD (reference sequence). The CDR3 consists of 15 residues. CDR3 in amino acids: CASSEGTGRSYEQYF.

Frequency places this clonotype as medium-sized. The J gene is TRBJ2-1, the V gene TRBV23-1; no DNA is available, so the TRBD1 call from TCRdb remains unchecked. TRBV23-1 is known as an ORF, though its function is uncertain. CDR3 length: 15 amino acids. CDR3 residues: CASSQPRTDNNEQFF.

The gene calls are TRBV28 and TRBJ2-1; checking the TCRdb D call of TRBD1 is not possible without DNA. CDR1 and CDR2 from the germline V gene are MDHEN and SYDVKM. The CDR3 totals 14 residues. The CDR3 loop is CASSNWDSHNEQFF.

This clonotype is classed as medium-sized by frequency. The chain uses TRBV19 and TRBJ1-2. The V gene's germline CDR1 is LNHDA and CDR2 SQIVND (reference sequence). The CDR3 is made up of 14 amino acids. CDR3 sequence: CASNLGGGLDGYTF. Complete variable domain (other parts from reference TRBV19 and TRBJ1-2): DGGITQSPKYLFRKEGQNVTLSCEQNLNHDAMYWYRQDPGQGLRLIYYSQIVNDFQKGDIAEGYSVSREKKESFPLTVTSAQKNPTAFYLCASNLGGGLDGYTFGSGTRLTVV.